These 12 T cell receptor beta chains share one sample of origin, sequenced in a study of T cell responses to AZD1222 COVID-19 vaccine (dated by TCRdb to about 2021). To prepare the library, the immunoSEQ multiplex PCR assay was applied. TCRdb limited this immuneACCESS table to in-frame rearrangements with V and J called. A share of clones is missing; checked studies link under half to unresolved V genes, and the rest is unexplained. This sample holds 70,000 to 85,000 clones; 86% were observed only once. The leading ten clones occupy about 2.4% of the sample. The time point label of this sample denotes: baseline before first vaccination. Sequenced here: peripheral blood, sampled on day 0 of AZD1222 vaccination. The origin of the receptors is an adult in good health.

The chain employs TRBV7-9 and TRBJ2-3; TRBD1 matches 10 bases. V gave up 6 bases and J gave up 4 bases; unmatched junction bases: 16. The germline gives CDR1 SEHNR, CDR2 FQNEAQ (reference sequence). This CDR3 comprises 18 residues. CDR3 amino acids: CASSLGTGAQNRADTQYF. The CDR3 DNA follows: TGTGCCAGCAGTCTAGGGACAGGGGCACAAAATAGAGCAGATACGCAGTATTTT.

The chain has TRBV19 and TRBJ1-1, with D unclear. This CDR3 region has 12 residues. Looked up from germline, CDR1 is LNHDA and CDR2 is SQIVND (reference sequence). CDR3 protein: CGTRSQNTEAFF. CDR3 nucleotide sequence: TGTGGGACGCGCAGTCAGAACACTGAAGCTTTCTTT.

This clone has only one observation. This chain links TRBV19 with TRBJ2-5, with D possibly matching TRBD2 (6 bases). CDR3 length equals 13 residues. Germline CDR1 and CDR2: LNHDA and SQIVND (reference sequence). Trimming stripped 6 bases from V and 3 bases from J, with 11 bases between. CDR3 DNA sequence: TGTGCCAGTAGGGACGGGGGAGAAGAGACCCAGTACTTC. This sequence encodes CASRDGGEETQYF.

J is TRBJ2-3 and V is TRBV2, with D unclear. Germline loops: CDR1 SNHLY, CDR2 FYNNEI. CDR3 length equals 12 residues. V shed 10 bases and J shed 6 bases, with 14 bases lying between them. In nucleotides, the CDR3 is TGTGCCACCCGTTTGGGCGGCGATACGCAGTATTTT. It codes for CATRLGGDTQYF.

This clone has only one observation. This chain connects TRBV4-3 to TRBJ2-6; D remains ambiguous. Trimming cost V 0 bases and J 0 bases, with 15 bases left between them. Germline V gene lookup returns CDR1 LGHNA and CDR2 YSLEER. The CDR3 extends over 19 amino acids. The CDR3 DNA reads as TGCGCCAGCAGCCAAGATCAGGTAGCCTACTACTCTGGGGCCAACGTCCTGACTTTC. It codes for CASSQDQVAYYSGANVLTF.

This clone was seen just once. The chain carries TRBV10-3 and TRBJ1-4; TRBD1 matches at 7 bases. The V and J ends lost 3 bases and 4 bases, in that order; junction bases with no gene match: 5. The CDR3 spans 15 residues. CDR1 and CDR2 (germline): ENHRY, SYGVKD. The CDR3 loop reads CAISERGQGNEKLFF. In DNA form, the CDR3 reads TGTGCCATCAGTGAAAGGGGGCAGGGTAATGAAAAACTGTTTTTT.

Concerning this clone: Its ends do not fully match the called genes, so a read error is possible. The chain couples TRBV7-3 to TRBJ1-1; D is undetermined. This CDR3 region has 15 residues. Germline V CDR1 and CDR2: SGHTA, FQGTGA. The CDR3 DNA sequence: TGTACCAGCAGCTTAACCCCGGGTTTGAACACTGAAGCTTTCTTT. This encodes CTSSLTPGLNTEAFF.

This chain uses TRBV28 with TRBJ2-7; the match to TRBD1 covers 8 bases. Unmatched junction bases numbered 7, after V lost 3 bases and J lost 0 bases. The CDR3 loop spans 16 amino acids. Germline values: CDR1 MDHEN, CDR2 SYDVKM. The CDR3 DNA is TGTGCCAGCAGTTTCCCCCGCGGACAGGGCTCCTACGAGCAGTACTTC. This codes for CASSFPRGQGSYEQYF.

This clone appeared a single time. The chain is built from TRBV3-1 (or the pseudogene TRBV3-2) and TRBJ2-3; 9 nucleotides line up with TRBD1. Per germline, CDR1 LGHDT and CDR2 YNNKEL (reference sequence). J lost 1 base, V lost 4 bases, and 0 bases had no gene match. The CDR3 totals 14 residues. CDR3 sequence reads: CASSRQGGTDTQYF. The CDR3 nucleotides are TGTGCCAGCAGCCGACAGGGGGGCACAGATACGCAGTATTTT.

The J gene is TRBJ1-2, the V gene TRBV5-1; TRBD1 matches at 8 bases. Germline CDR1 is SGHRS and CDR2 is YFSETQ. V trimming: 0 bases; J trimming: 6 bases; junction bases outside the gene matches: 10. This CDR3 region has 16 residues. CDR3 sequence: CASSLAGTGPLDGYTF. The DNA of the CDR3 is TGCGCCAGCAGCTTGGCTGGGACAGGCCCTCTTGATGGCTACACCTTC.

This clone came up once. V is TRBV7-2 and J is TRBJ1-2, with D possibly TRBD1 on 6 matching bases. Germline values: CDR1 SGHTA, CDR2 FQGNSA. Trimming stripped 2 bases from V and 8 bases from J, with 18 bases between. There are 15 residues in the CDR3. CDR3 in DNA: TGTGCCAGCAGCTTACGGACAGAAGGGGTTGGCGGCTACACCTTC. It translates to CASSLRTEGVGGYTF.

The rearrangement uses TRBV27 and TRBJ1-5; TRBD1 matches at 7 bases. CDR1 and CDR2 from the germline V gene are MNHEY and SMNVEV (reference sequence). Trimming took 1 base from V and 4 from J; bases not matched to a gene: 7. The CDR3 loop spans 16 amino acids. The CDR3 coding sequence is TGTGCCAGCAGTTTATACGGGACAGTCGGTAATCAGCCCCAGCATTTT. Translated, it gives CASSLYGTVGNQPQHF.